Presented here are 23 T cell receptor beta chains from one specimen sequenced in a study of technical replicates of blood from a handful of donors. Using immunoSEQ multiplex PCR, the repertoire was profiled, and TCRdb retains in-frame clones only, with some absent. Of around 70,000 clones listed, just under 95% are singletons. The sequencing sample was made of T cells isolated from PBMCs. The receptors were sampled from a human donor in good health.

This clone was counted a single time. V gene TRBV4-3 combines with J gene TRBJ1-4, with D hard to call. Germline values: CDR1 LGHNA, CDR2 YSLEER. The CDR3 is made up of 14 amino acids. The V end was cut by 4 bases, the J end by 5 bases, with 11 bases between. In DNA, the CDR3 is TGCGCCAGCAGCCCCGCAGGAGGAAATGAAAAACTGTTTTTT. Its translation is CASSPAGGNEKLFF.

The CDR3 nucleotides are TGCGCCAGCAGCCAAGGACTGGGGCAGGTTGAGCAGTTCTTC. Translation gives CASSQGLGQVEQFF. The chain uses TRBV4-3 and TRBJ2-1; perhaps TRBD1 as D (5 bases). The germline gives CDR1 LGHNA, CDR2 YSLEER. This CDR3 contains 14 residues. The germline V and J ends were trimmed by 1 base and 9 bases, with 13 bases remaining between them.

V usage is TRBV4-3 and J usage is TRBJ2-3; D uncertain. This CDR3 is built from 13 residues. The V end lost 1 base, the J end lost 2 bases, and 4 bases lay between the germline ends. Germline V gene lookup returns CDR1 LGHNA and CDR2 YSLEER. CDR3 in amino acids: CASSQGATDTQYF. The CDR3 nucleotides read TGCGCCAGCAGCCAAGGGGCCACAGATACGCAGTATTTT.

This clone appeared a few times. The chain links TRBV6-5 to TRBJ2-3; TRBD1 agrees at 8 bases. CDR3 length: 15 amino acids. The germline V gene has CDR1 MNHEY and CDR2 SVGAGI. After removal of 6 bases from V and 1 base from J, the junction contained 6 bases not matched to a gene. This CDR3 reads CASSLGTGGTDTQYF. The CDR3 DNA sequence: TGTGCCAGCAGCCTCGGGACAGGTGGCACAGATACGCAGTATTTT.

V gene TRBV19 combines with J gene TRBJ2-7; maybe TRBD2 (6 bases). The ends were cut back, 0 bases at V and 2 bases at J, with 11 bases in the middle. CDR3 length equals 15 residues. The germline CDR1 and CDR2 sequences are LNHDA and SQIVND (reference sequence). CDR3 protein: CASSIEAGQAYEQYF. The DNA for the CDR3 is TGTGCCAGTAGTATAGAGGCGGGGCAGGCCTACGAGCAGTACTTC.

The chain uses TRBV28 and TRBJ2-2; 11 nucleotides align to TRBD2. Germline V gene sequence: CDR1 MDHEN, CDR2 SYDVKM. The CDR3 extends over 18 amino acids. The V segment lost 5 bases and the J segment 6 bases; nucleotides outside the gene matches: 14. CDR3 DNA sequence: TGTGCCAGCAGTGGTAGTAGCGGGAGGGCCTATCGAGCCGGGGAGCTGTTTTTT. Its translation is CASSGSSGRAYRAGELFF.

The rearrangement uses TRBV29-1 and TRBJ1-1, with D tentatively TRBD1 (5 bases). Trimming left V 6 bases short and J 1 base short, with 12 bases between. The CDR3 runs to 13 residues. From germline, CDR1 is SQVTM and CDR2 ANQGSEA. CDR3 nucleotides: TGCAGCGTCTTAGGACACCCGAACACTGAAGCTTTCTTT. This sequence encodes CSVLGHPNTEAFF.

V is TRBV6-6 and J is TRBJ1-3, with TRBD1 as a possible D gene (5 bases). The CDR3 is 14 residues long. Per germline, CDR1 MNHNY and CDR2 SVGAGI (reference sequence). Trimming shortened V by 4 bases and J by 2 bases, and 9 bases separated the two germline ends. The CDR3 here is CASSSGGAGNTIYF. The CDR3 DNA is TGTGCCAGCAGTTCCGGGGGTGCTGGAAACACCATATATTTT.

The chain joins TRBV5-1 to TRBJ2-1; the match to TRBD2 covers 8 bases. This CDR3 region has 14 residues. CDR1 SGHRS and CDR2 YFSETQ come from the germline V gene. The ends lost 3 bases at V and 7 bases at J; junction bases unmatched: 6. This CDR3 reads CASSWTSPENEQFF. DNA for the CDR3: TGCGCCAGCAGCTGGACTAGCCCGGAGAATGAGCAGTTCTTC.

In DNA form, the CDR3 reads TGTGCCAGCAGTAGCCCGGGAGGGTACGGTGATCAGCCCCAGCATTTT. Translating it yields CASSSPGGYGDQPQHF. The chain carries TRBV27 and TRBJ1-5; D is ambiguous. The CDR3 consists of 16 residues. V was pared by 5 bases and J by 5 bases, with 19 bases between. Germline V gives CDR1 MNHEY, CDR2 SMNVEV (reference sequence).

J is TRBJ2-2 and V is TRBV6-1, with D perhaps matching TRBD1 (5 bases). Trimming removed 4 bases at V and 6 bases at J, with 12 bases between. Germline CDR1 is MNHNS and CDR2 is SASEGT. The CDR3 is made up of 14 amino acids. As DNA, the CDR3 is TGTGCCAGCAGTGCCAGGACATCCGCCGGGGAGCTGTTTTTT. It encodes CASSARTSAGELFF.

This clone has only one observation. The chain carries TRBV5-4 and TRBJ2-7; D may be TRBD2 (6 bases). V lost 4 bases and J 5 bases, leaving 19 bases between the germline ends. The CDR3 runs to 15 residues. Germline values: CDR1 SGHNT, CDR2 YYREEE (reference sequence). CDR3 in amino acids: CASSAISGSSHEQYF. Written as DNA, the CDR3 is TGTGCCAGCAGCGCAATTTCCGGGAGTAGTCACGAGCAGTACTTC.

This clone has a handful of counts. The chain combines TRBV6-1 with TRBJ1-2; 7 nucleotides agree with TRBD1. The V gene's germline CDR1 is MNHNS and CDR2 SASEGT. V shed 4 bases and J 4 bases; nucleotides not matched to a gene: 6. The CDR3 is 14 residues long. This chain's CDR3 is CASSGDGQVYGYTF. CDR3 DNA: TGTGCCAGCAGTGGAGACGGACAGGTCTATGGCTACACCTTC.

The chain employs TRBV4-3 and TRBJ2-3; TRBD1 agrees at 9 bases. The CDR3 is 14 amino acids. Per germline, CDR1 LGHNA and CDR2 YSLEER. Trimming removed 4 bases from V and 6 bases from J; junction bases left unmatched: 5. CDR3 residues: CASSLGTGTDTQYF. The CDR3 DNA sequence: TGCGCCAGCAGCCTCGGGACAGGGACTGATACGCAGTATTTT.

The chain is built from TRBV9 and TRBJ2-2, with 10 positions matching TRBD1. V lost 4 bases, J lost 4 bases, and 4 bases stayed unmatched. The germline V gene encodes CDR1 SGDLS and CDR2 YYNGEE. CDR3 length equals 15 residues. The CDR3, as DNA: TGTGCCAGCAGCCCCAGGACAGGGGGCACCGGGGAGCTGTTTTTT. Amino acids: CASSPRTGGTGELFF.

The chain combines TRBV7-9 with TRBJ1-1; unclear D gene. The germline V gene encodes CDR1 SEHNR and CDR2 FQNEAQ (reference sequence). This CDR3 has 13 residues. Trimming removed 2 bases at V and 4 bases at J, with 8 bases between. CDR3 region: CASSLMEITEAFF. Here the CDR3 DNA reads TGTGCCAGCAGCTTAATGGAGATCACTGAAGCTTTCTTT.

DNA for the CDR3: TGCGCCAGCAGGACTTATGATACGCAGTATTTT. It encodes CASRTYDTQYF. This chain joins TRBV10-2 and TRBJ2-3; D remains ambiguous. CDR3 length: 11 residues. The germline CDR1 and CDR2 sequences are WSHSY and SAAADI. V was shortened by 6 bases and J by 6 bases, with 7 bases between the two germline ends.

The V call is TRBV9, the J call TRBJ1-1; D unresolved. The CDR3 consists of 17 residues. The V end was cut by 0 bases, the J end by 7 bases, with 22 bases between. The germline gives CDR1 SGDLS, CDR2 YYNGEE. The CDR3 region is CASSVGLLEWGAREAFF. DNA for the CDR3: TGTGCCAGCAGCGTAGGTCTATTAGAATGGGGAGCGCGTGAAGCTTTCTTT.

The chain uses TRBV5-1 and TRBJ2-7; 9 bases agree with TRBD2. Germline V lookup: CDR1 SGHRS, CDR2 YFSETQ. CDR3 size: 15 residues. The trim removed 0 bases at V and 0 bases at J, leaving 1 base unmatched. The CDR3 loop reads CASSLGLADSYEQYF. CDR3 sequence (DNA): TGCGCCAGCAGCTTGGGACTAGCGGACTCCTACGAGCAGTACTTC.

There are a few counts of this clone. The chain carries TRBV6-5 and TRBJ1-1; unclear D gene. V lost 5 bases, J lost 2 bases, and 12 bases lay in between. Germline CDR1 reads MNHEY; CDR2 reads SVGAGI. This CDR3 is 14 amino acids long. CDR3 loop: CASSPTRTNTEAFF. The CDR3 nucleotides are TGTGCCAGCAGTCCGACACGGACTAACACTGAAGCTTTCTTT.

The chain employs TRBV2 and TRBJ2-3; D is perhaps TRBD2 (5 bases). This CDR3 contains 19 residues. Germline V gene sequence: CDR1 SNHLY, CDR2 FYNNEI. Trimming removed 11 bases from V and 6 bases from J, with 36 bases in between. This CDR3 is CAGIRTVLAAEKRGDTQYF. CDR3 in DNA: TGTGCCGGGATAAGGACCGTTCTTGCAGCGGAAAAACGAGGGGATACGCAGTATTTT.

This chain connects TRBV15 to TRBJ2-1; D is perhaps TRBD2 (6 bases). Trimming removed 1 base from V and 3 bases from J, with 13 bases in between. Germline CDR1 LNHNV, CDR2 YYDKDF (reference sequence). The CDR3 sequence is 16 residues long. The chain's CDR3 is CATSRGAEGIYNEQFF. CDR3 bases: TGTGCCACCAGCAGAGGTGCGGAGGGAATCTACAATGAGCAGTTCTTC.

V usage is TRBV7-6 and J usage is TRBJ1-4; D is uncertain. This CDR3 has 15 residues. The V gene's germline CDR1 is SGHVS and CDR2 FNYEAQ. V lost 8 bases, J lost 6 bases, and 19 bases lay in between. In nucleotides, the CDR3 is TGTGCCAGCGGCTATAATGGTGGCGAGGATGAAAAACTGTTTTTT. It codes for CASGYNGGEDEKLFF.